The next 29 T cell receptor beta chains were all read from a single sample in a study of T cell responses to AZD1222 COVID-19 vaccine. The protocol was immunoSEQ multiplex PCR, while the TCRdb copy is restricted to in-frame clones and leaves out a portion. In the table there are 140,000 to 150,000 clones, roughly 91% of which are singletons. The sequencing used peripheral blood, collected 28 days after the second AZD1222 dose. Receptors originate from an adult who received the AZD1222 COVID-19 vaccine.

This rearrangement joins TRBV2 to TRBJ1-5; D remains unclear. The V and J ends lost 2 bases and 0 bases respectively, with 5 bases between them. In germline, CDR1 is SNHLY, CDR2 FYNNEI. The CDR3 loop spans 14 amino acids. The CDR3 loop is CASSETYSNQPQHF. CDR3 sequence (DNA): TGTGCCAGCAGTGAAACGTATAGCAATCAGCCCCAGCATTTT. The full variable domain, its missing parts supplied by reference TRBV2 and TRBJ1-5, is EPEVTQTPSHQVTQMGQEVILRCVPISNHLYFYWYRQILGQKVEFLVSFYNNEISEKSEIFDDQFSVERPDGSNFTLKIRSTKLEDSAMYFCASSETYSNQPQHFGDGTRLSIL.

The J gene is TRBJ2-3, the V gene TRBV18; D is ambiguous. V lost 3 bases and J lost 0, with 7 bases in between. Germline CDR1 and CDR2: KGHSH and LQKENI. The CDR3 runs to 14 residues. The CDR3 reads CASSPTDSTDTQYF. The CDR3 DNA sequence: TGTGCCAGCTCACCTACAGACAGCACAGATACGCAGTATTTT.

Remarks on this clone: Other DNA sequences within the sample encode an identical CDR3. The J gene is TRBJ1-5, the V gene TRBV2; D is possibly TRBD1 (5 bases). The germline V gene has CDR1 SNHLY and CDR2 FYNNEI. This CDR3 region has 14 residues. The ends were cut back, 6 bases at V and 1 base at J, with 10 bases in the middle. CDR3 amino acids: CASSDRQSNQPQHF. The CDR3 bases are TGTGCCAGCAGCGACCGACAGAGCAATCAGCCCCAGCATTTT.

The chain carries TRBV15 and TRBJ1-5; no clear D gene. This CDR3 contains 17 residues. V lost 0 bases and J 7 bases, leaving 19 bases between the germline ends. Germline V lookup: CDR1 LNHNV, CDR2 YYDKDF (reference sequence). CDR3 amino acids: CATSRDGAVIVGQPQHF. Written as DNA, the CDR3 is TGTGCCACCAGCAGAGATGGCGCAGTAATAGTCGGGCAGCCCCAGCATTTT. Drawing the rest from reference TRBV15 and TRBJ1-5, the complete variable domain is DAMVIQNPRYQVTQFGKPVTLSCSQTLNHNVMYWYQQKSSQAPKLLFHYYDKDFNNEADTPDNFQSRRPNTSFCFLDIRSPGLGDTAMYLCATSRDGAVIVGQPQHFGDGTRLSIL.

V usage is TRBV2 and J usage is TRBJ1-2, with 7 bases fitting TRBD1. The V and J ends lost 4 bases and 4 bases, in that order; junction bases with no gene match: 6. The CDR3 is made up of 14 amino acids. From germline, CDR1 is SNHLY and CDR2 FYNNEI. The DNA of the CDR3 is TGTGCCAGCAGTGGATTGACAGGGACCTATGGCTACACCTTC. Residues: CASSGLTGTYGYTF. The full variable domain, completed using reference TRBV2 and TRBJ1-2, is EPEVTQTPSHQVTQMGQEVILRCVPISNHLYFYWYRQILGQKVEFLVSFYNNEISEKSEIFDDQFSVERPDGSNFTLKIRSTKLEDSAMYFCASSGLTGTYGYTFGSGTRLTVV.

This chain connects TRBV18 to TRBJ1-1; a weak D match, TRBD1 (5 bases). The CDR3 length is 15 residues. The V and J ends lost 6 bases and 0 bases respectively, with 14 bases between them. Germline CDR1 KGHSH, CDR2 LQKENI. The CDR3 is CASSKDTGMNTEAFF. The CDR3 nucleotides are TGTGCCAGCTCCAAGGATACAGGAATGAACACTGAAGCTTTCTTT.

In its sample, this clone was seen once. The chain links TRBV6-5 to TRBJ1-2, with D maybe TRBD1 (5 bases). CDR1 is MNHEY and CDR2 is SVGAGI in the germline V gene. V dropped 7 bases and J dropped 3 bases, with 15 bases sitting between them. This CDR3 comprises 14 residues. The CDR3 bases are TGTGCCAGCACCCTCCGGGACGGACACTATGGCTACACCTTC. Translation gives CASTLRDGHYGYTF.

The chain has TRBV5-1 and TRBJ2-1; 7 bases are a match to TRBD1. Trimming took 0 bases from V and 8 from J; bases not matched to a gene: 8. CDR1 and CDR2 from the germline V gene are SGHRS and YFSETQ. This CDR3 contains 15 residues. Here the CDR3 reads CASSLARGLWDEQFF. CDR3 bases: TGCGCCAGCAGCTTGGCTAGGGGGCTGTGGGATGAGCAGTTCTTC.

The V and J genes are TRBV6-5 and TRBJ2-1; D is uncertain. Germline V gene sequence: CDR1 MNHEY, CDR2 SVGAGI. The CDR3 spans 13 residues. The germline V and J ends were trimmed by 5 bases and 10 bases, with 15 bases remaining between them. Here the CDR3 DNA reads TGTGCCAGCAGTACAACTACTATAACCGAGCAGTTCTTC. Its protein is CASSTTTITEQFF.

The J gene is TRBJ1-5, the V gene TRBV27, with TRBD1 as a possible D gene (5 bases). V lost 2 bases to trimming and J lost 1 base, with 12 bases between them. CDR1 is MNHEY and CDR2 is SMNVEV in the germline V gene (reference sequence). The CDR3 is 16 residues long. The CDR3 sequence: CASSLVGGVSNQPQHF. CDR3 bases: TGTGCCAGCAGTTTAGTAGGAGGGGTAAGCAATCAGCCCCAGCATTTT.

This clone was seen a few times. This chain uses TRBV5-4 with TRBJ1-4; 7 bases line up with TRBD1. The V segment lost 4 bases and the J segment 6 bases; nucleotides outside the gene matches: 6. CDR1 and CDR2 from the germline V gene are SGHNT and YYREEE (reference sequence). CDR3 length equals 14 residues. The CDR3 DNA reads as TGTGCCAGCAGCACAGGGGCTGCGGATGAAAAACTGTTTTTT. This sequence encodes CASSTGAADEKLFF.

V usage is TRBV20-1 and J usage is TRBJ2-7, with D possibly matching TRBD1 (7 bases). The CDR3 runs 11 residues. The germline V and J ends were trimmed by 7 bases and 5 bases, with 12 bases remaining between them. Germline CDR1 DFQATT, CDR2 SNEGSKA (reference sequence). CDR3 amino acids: CSGQGGNEQYF. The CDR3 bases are TGCAGTGGACAGGGAGGAAACGAGCAGTACTTC.

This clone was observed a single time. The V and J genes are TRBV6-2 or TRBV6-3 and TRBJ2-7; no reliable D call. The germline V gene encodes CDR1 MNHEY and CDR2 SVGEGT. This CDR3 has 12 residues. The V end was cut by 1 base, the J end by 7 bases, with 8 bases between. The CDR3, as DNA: TGTGCCAGCAGTTACTTCGGATTGGAGCAGTACTTC. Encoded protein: CASSYFGLEQYF.

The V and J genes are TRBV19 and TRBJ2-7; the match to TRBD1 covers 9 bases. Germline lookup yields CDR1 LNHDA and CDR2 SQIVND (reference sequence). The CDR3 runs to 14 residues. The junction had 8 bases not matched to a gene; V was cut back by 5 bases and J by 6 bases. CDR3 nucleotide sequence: TGTGCCAGTAGTGATCGGGACAGGGTCGGCGAGCAGTACTTC. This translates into CASSDRDRVGEQYF.

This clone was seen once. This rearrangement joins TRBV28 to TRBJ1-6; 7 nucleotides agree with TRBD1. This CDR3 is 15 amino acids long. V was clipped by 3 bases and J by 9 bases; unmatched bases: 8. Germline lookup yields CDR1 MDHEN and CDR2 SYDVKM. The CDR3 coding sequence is TGTGCCAGCAGTTTCTGGCAGGGGGACGCTTCACCCCTCCACTTT. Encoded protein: CASSFWQGDASPLHF.

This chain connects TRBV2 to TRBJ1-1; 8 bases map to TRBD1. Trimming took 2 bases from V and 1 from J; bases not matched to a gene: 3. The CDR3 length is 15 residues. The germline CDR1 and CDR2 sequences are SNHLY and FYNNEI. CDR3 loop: CASSEQGQGNTEAFF. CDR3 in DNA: TGTGCCAGCAGTGAACAAGGACAGGGGAACACTGAAGCTTTCTTT.

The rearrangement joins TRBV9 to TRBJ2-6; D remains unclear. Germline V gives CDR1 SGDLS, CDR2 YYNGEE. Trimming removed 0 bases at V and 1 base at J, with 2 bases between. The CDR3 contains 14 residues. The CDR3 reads CASSVGSGANVLTF. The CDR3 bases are TGTGCCAGCAGCGTAGGTTCTGGGGCCAACGTCCTGACTTTC.

CDR3 region: CASSQPGGETQYF. Written as DNA, the CDR3 is TGTGCCAGCAGCCAACCGGGGGGTGAGACCCAGTACTTC. The J gene is TRBJ2-5, the V gene TRBV5-4; TRBD2 matches at 7 bases. J lost 5 bases, V lost 4 bases, and 5 bases had no gene match. CDR3 length: 13 amino acids. Germline V gene sequence: CDR1 SGHNT, CDR2 YYREEE (reference sequence). Full variable domain (outside the CDR3, taken from reference TRBV5-4 and TRBJ2-5): ETGVTQSPTHLIKTRGQQVTLRCSSQSGHNTVSWYQQALGQGPQFIFQYYREEENGRGNFPPRFSGLQFPNYSSELNVNALELDDSALYLCASSQPGGETQYFGPGTRLLVL.

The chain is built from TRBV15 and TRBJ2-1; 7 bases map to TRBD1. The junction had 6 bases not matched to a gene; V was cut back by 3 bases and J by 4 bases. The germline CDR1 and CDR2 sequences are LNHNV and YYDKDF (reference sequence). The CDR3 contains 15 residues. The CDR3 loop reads CATSRPGTAYNEQFF. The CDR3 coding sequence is TGTGCCACCAGCAGGCCCGGGACAGCTTACAATGAGCAGTTCTTC.

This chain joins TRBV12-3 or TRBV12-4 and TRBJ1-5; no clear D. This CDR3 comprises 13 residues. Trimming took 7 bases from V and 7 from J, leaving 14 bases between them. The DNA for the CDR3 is TGTGCCAGCACCCCCCGGGTGACGCAGCCCCAGCATTTT. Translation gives CASTPRVTQPQHF.

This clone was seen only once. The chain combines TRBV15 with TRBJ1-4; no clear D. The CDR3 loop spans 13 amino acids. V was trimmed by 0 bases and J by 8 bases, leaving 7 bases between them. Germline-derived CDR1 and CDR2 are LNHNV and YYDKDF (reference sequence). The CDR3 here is CATSRDRGEKLFF. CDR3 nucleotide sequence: TGTGCCACCAGCAGAGATCGAGGCGAAAAACTGTTTTTT.

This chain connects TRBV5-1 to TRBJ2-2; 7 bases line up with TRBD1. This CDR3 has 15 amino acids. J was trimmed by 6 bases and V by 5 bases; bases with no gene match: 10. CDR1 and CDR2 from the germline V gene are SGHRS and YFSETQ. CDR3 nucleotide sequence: TGCGCCAGCAGACCCAGTACAGGGACAGCCGGGGAGCTGTTTTTT. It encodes CASRPSTGTAGELFF.

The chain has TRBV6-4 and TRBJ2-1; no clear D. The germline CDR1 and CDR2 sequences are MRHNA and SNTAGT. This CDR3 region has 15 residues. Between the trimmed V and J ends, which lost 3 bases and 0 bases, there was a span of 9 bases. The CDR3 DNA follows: TGTGCCAGCAGTGAGGAGAGGAGCTCCTACAATGAGCAGTTCTTC. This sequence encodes CASSEERSSYNEQFF.

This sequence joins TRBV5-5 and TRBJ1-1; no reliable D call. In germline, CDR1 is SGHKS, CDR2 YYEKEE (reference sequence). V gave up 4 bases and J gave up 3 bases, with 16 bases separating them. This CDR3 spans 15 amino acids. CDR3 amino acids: CASSPVRSEDTEAFF. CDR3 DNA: TGTGCCAGCAGCCCTGTCAGGAGCGAGGACACTGAAGCTTTCTTT.

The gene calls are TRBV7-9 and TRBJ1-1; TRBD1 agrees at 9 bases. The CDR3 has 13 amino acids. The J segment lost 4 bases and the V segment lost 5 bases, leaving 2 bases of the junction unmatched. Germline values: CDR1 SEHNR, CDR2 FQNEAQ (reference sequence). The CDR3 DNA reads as TGTGCCAGCAGCGGGACAGGGAGCACTGAAGCTTTCTTT. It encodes CASSGTGSTEAFF.

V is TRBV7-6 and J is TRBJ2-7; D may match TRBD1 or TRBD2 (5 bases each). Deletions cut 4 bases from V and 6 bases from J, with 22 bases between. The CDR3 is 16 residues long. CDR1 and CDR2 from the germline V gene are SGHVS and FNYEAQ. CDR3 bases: TGTGCCAGCAGCTCGGGCCCGGGACGCTGGGTGGGCGAGCAGTACTTC. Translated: CASSSGPGRWVGEQYF.

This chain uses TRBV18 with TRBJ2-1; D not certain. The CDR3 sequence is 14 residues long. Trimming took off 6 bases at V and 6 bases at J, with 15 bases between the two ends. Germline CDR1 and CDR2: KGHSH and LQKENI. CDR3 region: CASSDGSSANEQFF. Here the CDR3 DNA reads TGTGCCAGCTCGGATGGGTCCTCAGCCAATGAGCAGTTCTTC.

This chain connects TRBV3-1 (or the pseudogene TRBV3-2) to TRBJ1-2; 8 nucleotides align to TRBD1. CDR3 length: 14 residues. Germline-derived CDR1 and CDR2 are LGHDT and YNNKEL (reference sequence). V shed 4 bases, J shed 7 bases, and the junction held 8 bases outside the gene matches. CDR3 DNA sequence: TGTGCCAGCAGCCCCCGGACAGGGCAGCGTGGCTACACCTTC. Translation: CASSPRTGQRGYTF.

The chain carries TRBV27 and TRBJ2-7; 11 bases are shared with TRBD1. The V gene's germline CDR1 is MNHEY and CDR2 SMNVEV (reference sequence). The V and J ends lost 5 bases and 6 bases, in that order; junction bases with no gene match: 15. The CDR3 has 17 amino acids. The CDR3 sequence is CASSPLSSDRGHGEQYF. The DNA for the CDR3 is TGTGCCAGCAGTCCACTTTCCTCGGACAGGGGGCACGGCGAGCAGTACTTC.